The next 6 T cell receptor beta chains were all read from a single sample in a study of T cells in tuberculosis. Method: immunoSEQ multiplex PCR; TCRdb's copy keeps in-frame clones and lacks some. Counted here are under 40,000 clones, around 86% occurring once; the ten biggest clones make up about 5%. Time point: new active TB diagnosis, blood taken before or within 7 days of starting treatment. The starting material was PBMCs, obtained at tuberculosis diagnosis. These receptors all stem from an adult with tuberculosis.

This clone has only one observation. The chain couples TRBV30 to TRBJ2-3, with TRBD2 matching over 8 bases. CDR3 size: 18 residues. The junction had 14 bases not matched to a gene; V was cut back by 3 bases and J by 0 bases. The germline gives CDR1 GTSNPN, CDR2 SVGIG (reference sequence). The CDR3 protein is CAWSPGVSGMASTDTQYF. CDR3 DNA: TGTGCCTGGAGCCCCGGGGTTAGCGGGATGGCTAGCACAGATACGCAGTATTTT.

This clone has a single count. This chain links TRBV7-2 with TRBJ1-2, with D uncertain. The CDR3 runs 16 residues. V was clipped by 1 base and J by 4 bases, with 16 bases between them. Looked up from germline, CDR1 is SGHTA and CDR2 is FQGNSA. The CDR3 DNA sequence: TGTGCCAGCAGCTTAGAACCCGGGGAACCGGCCTATGGCTACACCTTC. Translating gives CASSLEPGEPAYGYTF.

V and J are TRBV2 and TRBJ2-1; D is unclear. CDR1 SNHLY and CDR2 FYNNEI come from the germline V gene. Trimming removed 9 bases at V and 4 bases at J, with 7 bases between. The CDR3 spans 11 residues. CDR3 sequence (DNA): TGTGCCAGTAATTTTTACAATGAGCAGTTCTTC. Translating it yields CASNFYNEQFF. Based on the CDR3 plus reference TRBV2 and TRBJ2-1, the full variable domain is EPEVTQTPSHQVTQMGQEVILRCVPISNHLYFYWYRQILGQKVEFLVSFYNNEISEKSEIFDDQFSVERPDGSNFTLKIRSTKLEDSAMYFCASNFYNEQFFGPGTRLTVL.

The chain links TRBV6-5 to TRBJ2-2, with no clear D. V lost 4 bases, J lost 1 base, and 7 bases lay in between. The CDR3 is made up of 14 amino acids. The germline gives CDR1 MNHEY, CDR2 SVGAGI. The CDR3 region has the DNA TGTGCCAGCAGTTTACAGCTGAACACCGGGGAGCTGTTTTTT. Translating it yields CASSLQLNTGELFF.

This chain links TRBV4-1 with TRBJ2-7; 9 bases are shared with TRBD1. This CDR3 is 13 amino acids long. Trimming cost V 4 bases and J 5 bases; bases outside gene matches: 3. Germline V gene sequence: CDR1 MGHRA, CDR2 YSYEKL. In DNA form, the CDR3 reads TGCGCCAGCAGCCTTGGACAGGGGAACGAGCAGTACTTC. Translating gives CASSLGQGNEQYF.

This chain joins TRBV19 and TRBJ2-7; TRBD2 matches 7 bases. The CDR3 is 14 residues long. The trim removed 5 bases at V and 0 bases at J, leaving 4 bases unmatched. Germline V CDR1 and CDR2: LNHDA, SQIVND (reference sequence). The CDR3 protein is CASSAAGVSYEQYF. CDR3 bases: TGTGCCAGTAGTGCTGCGGGGGTCTCCTACGAGCAGTACTTC.